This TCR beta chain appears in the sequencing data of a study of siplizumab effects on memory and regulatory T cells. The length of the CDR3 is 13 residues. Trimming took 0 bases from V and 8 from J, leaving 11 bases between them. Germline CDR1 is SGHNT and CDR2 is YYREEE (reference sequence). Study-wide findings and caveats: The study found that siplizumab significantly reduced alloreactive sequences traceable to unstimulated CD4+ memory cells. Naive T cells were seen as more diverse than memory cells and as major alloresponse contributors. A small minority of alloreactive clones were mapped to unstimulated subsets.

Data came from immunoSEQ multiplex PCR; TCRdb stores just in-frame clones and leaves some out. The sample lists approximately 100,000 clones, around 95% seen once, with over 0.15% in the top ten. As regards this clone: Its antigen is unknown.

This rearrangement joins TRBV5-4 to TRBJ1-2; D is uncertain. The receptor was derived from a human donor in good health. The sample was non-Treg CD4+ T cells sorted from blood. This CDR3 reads CASSLDTVGGYTF. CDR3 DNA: TGTGCCAGCAGCTTGGATACGGTGGGAGGCTACACCTTC.